The rows below give T cell receptor beta chains drawn from one sample of a study of T-cell memory formation after mild COVID-19. TCRdb re-derived calls from the 5' RACE reads in MiXCR, one entry per CDR3 protein. Here the sample spans some 250,000 distinct CDR3 sequences, roughly 18% being singletons. Specimen: PBMCs or a T cell subset sorted from them (not recorded which). The receptors were sampled from a man younger than 30 who had mild COVID-19 (a few samples of this study predate the infection). Cell type and time point are not known. CDR3s include the opening cysteine and the closing phenylalanine or tryptophan. D genes are given only for firm matches. Clone sizes are given selectively: once, few, many, or a class where the clone is expanded.

J gene,D gene,V gene,clone size,CDR3 DNA,CDR3 protein
TRBJ2-7,TRBD1,TRBV5-1,many,TGCGCCAGCAGCTTTGGCCCACAGGGGGAAGGGTCCTACGAGCAGTACTTC,CASSFGPQGEGSYEQYF
TRBJ2-2,TRBD1,TRBV5-1,many,TGCGCCAGCAGCTTGAGGGCGGTAGGGGGCGACACCGGGGAGCTGTTTTTT,CASSLRAVGGDTGELFF
TRBJ1-4,NA,TRBV5-1,once,TGCGCCAGCAGCTTGAAGCGGGGAGATGAAAAACTGTTTTTT,CASSLKRGDEKLFF
TRBJ2-1,TRBD2,TRBV9,few,TGTGCCAGCAGCGTATCCCTAGCGGGAGTCTACAATGAGCAGTTCTTC,CASSVSLAGVYNEQFF
TRBJ1-1,TRBD1,TRBV7-2,NA,TGTGCCAGCAGCTTAGCGAGGGGGCGAGGAACTGAAGCTTTCTTT,CASSLARGRGTEAFF
TRBJ2-6,NA,TRBV4-1,many,TGCGCCAGCAGCCAAGATCGTGCACAGGGTGGCGCTGGGGCCAACGTCCTGACTTTC,CASSQDRAQGGAGANVLTF
TRBJ1-5,TRBD1,TRBV12-3/TRBV12-4,NA,TGTGCCAGCAGCACAGGGGAGGGCAATCAGCCCCAGCATTTT,CASSTGEGNQPQHF
TRBJ2-5,NA,TRBV6-1,NA,TGTGCCAGCAGTGAAGTCGTGGAGACCCAGTACTTC,CASSEVVETQYF
TRBJ2-4,TRBD1,TRBV11-2,few,TGTGCCAGCAGCTTAACAGGGGCCGATTTTCAGTACTTC,CASSLTGADFQYF
TRBJ2-1,TRBD2,TRBV6-2/TRBV6-3,many,TGTGCCAGCAGGAGCGGGGGGGCCTACAATGAGCAGTTCTTC,CASRSGGAYNEQFF
TRBJ2-4,NA,TRBV28,once,TGTGCCAGCAGAAACCCGCCAAACATTCAGTACTTC,CASRNPPNIQYF
TRBJ2-5,NA,TRBV5-1,many,TGCGCCAGCAACCAACAGACAGGAGGCGAGACCCAGTACTTC,CASNQQTGGETQYF
TRBJ1-1,NA,TRBV9,NA,TGTGCCAGCAGCGCCTCGGGGGGCAGCACTGAAGCTTTCTTT,CASSASGGSTEAFF
TRBJ2-3,NA,TRBV7-2,many,TGTGCCAGCAGCTCAAGTGGTGGGTTTGTCACAGATACGCAGTATTTT,CASSSSGGFVTDTQYF
TRBJ1-4,NA,TRBV27,few,TGTGCCAGCAGTGCGTGGGGACCTGATGAAAAACTGTTTTTT,CASSAWGPDEKLFF
TRBJ2-1,NA,TRBV11-2,few,TGTGCCAGCAGCTTCTTCAGCCGTGAGCAGTTCTTC,CASSFFSREQFF
TRBJ2-1,TRBD2,TRBV15,few,TGTGCCACCAGCAGAGAGACCTCGGGGGGGTGGAATGAGCAGTTCTTC,CATSRETSGGWNEQFF
TRBJ2-2,TRBD1,TRBV4-1,NA,TGCGCCAGCAGCCCCCGGGACAGGGGGATCGGGGAGCTGTTTTTT,CASSPRDRGIGELFF
TRBJ2-5,NA,TRBV7-2,NA,TGTGCCAGCAACCACGGGACTCCGGAGACCCAGTACTTC,CASNHGTPETQYF
TRBJ2-7,NA,TRBV4-3,NA,TGCGCCAGCAGCCAGAGACTTATGTTGGAGGGGGTAGGTGAGCAGTACTTC,CASSQRLMLEGVGEQYF
TRBJ2-1,NA,TRBV3-1,many,TGTGCCAGTTCCGCCAGAAACAATGAGCAGTTCTTC,CASSARNNEQFF
TRBJ2-3,NA,TRBV3-1,few,TGTGCCAGCAGCCGACTGCTCGCAGATACGCAGTATTTT,CASSRLLADTQYF
TRBJ1-1,NA,TRBV5-6,NA,TGTGCCAGCAGCGTACAGGGATGGGACACTGAAGCTTTCTTT,CASSVQGWDTEAFF
TRBJ2-5,TRBD2,TRBV29-1,NA,TGCAGCGTCTCGTCTAGCGGGGTCCAAGAGACCCAGTACTTC,CSVSSSGVQETQYF
TRBJ1-5,NA,TRBV11-2,NA,TGTGCCAGCAGCTACAGGGTTCATCAGCCCCAGCATTTT,CASSYRVHQPQHF
TRBJ2-3,NA,TRBV5-1,few,TGCGCCAGCAGCCGAATTTCAGACACGCAGTATTTT,CASSRISDTQYF
TRBJ1-2,NA,TRBV7-2,few,TGTGCCAGCAGCTTAGGGGGGAATAGAGACTATGGCTACACCTTC,CASSLGGNRDYGYTF
TRBJ1-2,TRBD1,TRBV7-8,NA,TGTGCCAGCAAGGGCAGGGGGTTGCACTATGGCTACACCTTC,CASKGRGLHYGYTF
TRBJ2-1,TRBD1,TRBV7-2,NA,TGTGCCAGCAGCCGGACAGGGGTGGAGGATGAGCAGTTCTTC,CASSRTGVEDEQFF
TRBJ2-1,TRBD1,TRBV6-2/TRBV6-3,few,TGTGCCAGCAGTTCCAGGGGGCCCGGTTACAATGAGCAGTTCTTC,CASSSRGPGYNEQFF
TRBJ2-5,TRBD1,TRBV5-1,NA,TGCGCCAGCAGCCCACAGGGGCAGACCCAGTACTTC,CASSPQGQTQYF
TRBJ2-3,NA,TRBV2,few,TGTGCCAGCAGTGAAATGAGGGCTGGAGATACGCAGTATTTT,CASSEMRAGDTQYF
TRBJ2-3,TRBD2,TRBV4-1,few,TGCGCCAGCAGCCCGGACCCCAGCGGGGGGTTCACAGATACGCAGTATTTT,CASSPDPSGGFTDTQYF
TRBJ2-3,NA,TRBV28,NA,TGTGCCAGCAGCCTTCGACAGCCAAGCACAGATACGCAGTATTTT,CASSLRQPSTDTQYF
TRBJ1-5,TRBD1,TRBV5-1,few,TGCGCCAGCAGCTTGGGTTCTACAGGGGCGTTTAGTCAGCCCCAGCATTTT,CASSLGSTGAFSQPQHF
TRBJ1-2,NA,TRBV5-5,NA,TGTGCCAGCGGGGGTCCAGGGAAGAACTATGGCTACACCTTC,CASGGPGKNYGYTF
TRBJ2-1,TRBD2,TRBV3-1,many,TGTGCCAGCAGCCACGGACTAGCGGGGAGCGCGGACAATGAGCAGTTCTTC,CASSHGLAGSADNEQFF
TRBJ2-5,NA,TRBV30,few,TGTGCCTGGAGGTTATCGTGGGAGACCCAGTACTTC,CAWRLSWETQYF
TRBJ2-7,TRBD2,TRBV4-1,few,TGCGCCAGCAGCCAAGACGTCCAGCGGGGGCCATTCTACGAGCAGTACTTC,CASSQDVQRGPFYEQYF
TRBJ2-3,TRBD2,TRBV7-2,NA,TGTGCCAGCAGCTTAGCAGTAGCGGGCCCCACAGATACGCAGTATTTT,CASSLAVAGPTDTQYF
TRBJ2-5,TRBD2,TRBV5-6,NA,TGTGCCAGCATCAAGACGGGACTAGCGGGTCTCTCGACCTTCCAAGAGACCCAGTACTTC,CASIKTGLAGLSTFQETQYF
TRBJ2-1,TRBD2,TRBV7-2,few,TGTGCCAGCAGCTTTCCGGGACTAGCGGTTTTCGAGCAGTTCTTC,CASSFPGLAVFEQFF
TRBJ1-2,TRBD1,TRBV6-2/TRBV6-3,NA,TGTGCCAGCACCCAGGGGGCAGGAGGCTATGGCTACACCTTC,CASTQGAGGYGYTF
TRBJ2-1,TRBD2,TRBV7-3,few,TGTGCCAGCAGCTTAATAGCGGGGGGGCCTAAATGGAATGAGCAGTTCTTC,CASSLIAGGPKWNEQFF
TRBJ1-5,NA,TRBV5-5,NA,TGTGCCAGCAGCTTGGAAGCCTTCGGCGAGCCCCAGCATTTT,CASSLEAFGEPQHF
TRBJ1-5,NA,TRBV20-1,few,TGCAGTGCTATGCGGGGGGCGAATCAGCCCCAGCATTTT,CSAMRGANQPQHF
TRBJ2-3,NA,TRBV4-3,NA,TGCGCCAGCAGCCAAGAGGTTAGGGGGGGCTTCGCAGATACGCAGTATTTT,CASSQEVRGGFADTQYF
TRBJ2-3,TRBD2,TRBV7-9,NA,TGTGCCAGCAGCTTGGGAGGGCTTGGGGGAACAGATACGCAGTATTTT,CASSLGGLGGTDTQYF
TRBJ1-2,NA,TRBV7-2,NA,TGTGCCAGCGGAAAGAGAGAGTATGGCTACACCTTC,CASGKREYGYTF
TRBJ2-5,NA,TRBV28,NA,TGTGCCAGCAGTTTAGACCCGGCGGCTATAGAGACCCAGTACTTC,CASSLDPAAIETQYF
TRBJ1-2,TRBD1,TRBV10-3,few,TGTGCCATCAGACCGGGACAGGGGAATGGCTACACCTTC,CAIRPGQGNGYTF
TRBJ1-1,TRBD1,TRBV7-2,few,TGTGCCAGCAGCCGAGACAGGGCTTCTACTGAAGCTTTCTTT,CASSRDRASTEAFF
TRBJ2-2,TRBD1,TRBV7-2,NA,TGTGCCAGCGATATGGGACAGATACGATTTAATACCCTTTCCGGGGAGCTGTTTTTT,CASDMGQIRFNTLSGELFF
TRBJ2-5,NA,TRBV5-1,NA,TGCGCCAGCAGCTTGGGACCCGTGACAGACCAAGAGACCCAGTACTTC,CASSLGPVTDQETQYF
TRBJ2-7,TRBD1,TRBV4-1,few,TGCGCCAGCAGCCAAGAGGGACAGGGTCCAACCTACGAGCAGTACTTC,CASSQEGQGPTYEQYF
TRBJ2-3,TRBD2,TRBV11-2,NA,TGTGCCAGCAGCTCGGGACTAGCGGGGGGGGGAGATACGCAGTATTTT,CASSSGLAGGGDTQYF
TRBJ2-5,TRBD2,TRBV7-2,NA,TGTGCCAGCAGCTTCGGACTAGCGGGGGGAGAGACCCAGTACTTC,CASSFGLAGGETQYF